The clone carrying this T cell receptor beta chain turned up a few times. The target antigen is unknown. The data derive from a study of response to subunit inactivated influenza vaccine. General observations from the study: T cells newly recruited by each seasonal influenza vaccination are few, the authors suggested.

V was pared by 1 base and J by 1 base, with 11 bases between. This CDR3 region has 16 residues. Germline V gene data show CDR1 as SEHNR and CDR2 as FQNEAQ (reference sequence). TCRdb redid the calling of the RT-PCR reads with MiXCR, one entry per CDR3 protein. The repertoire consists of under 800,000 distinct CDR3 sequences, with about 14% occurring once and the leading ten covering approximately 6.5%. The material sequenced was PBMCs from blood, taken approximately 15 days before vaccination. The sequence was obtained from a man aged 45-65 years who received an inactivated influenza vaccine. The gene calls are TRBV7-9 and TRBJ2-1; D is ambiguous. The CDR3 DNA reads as TGTGCCAGCAGCTTAGTGGTAGAGAGGTCCTACAATGAGCAGTTCTTC. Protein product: CASSLVVERSYNEQFF. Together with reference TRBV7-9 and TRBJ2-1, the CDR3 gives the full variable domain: DTGVSQNPRHKITKRGQNVTFRCDPISEHNRLYWYRQTLGQGPEFLTYFQNEAQLEKSRLLSDRFSAERPKGSFSTLEIQRTEQGDSAMYLCASSLVVERSYNEQFFGPGTRLTVL.